This TCR beta chain was sequenced for a study of blood T cells in healthy people across ages. This CDR3 has 18 residues. V lost 3 bases, J lost 2 bases, and 11 bases stayed unmatched. Germline loops: CDR1 SNHLY, CDR2 FYNNEI. It was with a sample-barcoded 5' primer and a J-beta primer mix that a second PCR of about 6 to 11 cycles was run. TCRdb reanalysed the 5' RACE reads using MiXCR and keeps one entry per CDR3 protein. The sample contains around 620,000 distinct CDR3 sequences, 27% of which appear only once. Russia was home to the donors, healthy Caucasian individuals aged about 6 to 90. This sequence originates from a woman in her sixties or seventies in good health. This chain joins TRBV2 and TRBJ2-5, with TRBD2 identical over 11 bases. The sample taken for sequencing was blood. CDR3 sequence reads: CASSEGEVAGGLQETQYF. CDR3 bases: TGTGCCAGCAGTGAGGGAGAGGTAGCGGGGGGGCTTCAAGAGACCCAGTACTTC. The entire variable domain, with the rest obtained from reference TRBV2 and TRBJ2-5, is as follows: EPEVTQTPSHQVTQMGQEVILRCVPISNHLYFYWYRQILGQKVEFLVSFYNNEISEKSEIFDDQFSVERPDGSNFTLKIRSTKLEDSAMYFCASSEGEVAGGLQETQYFGPGTRLLVL.